These 19 T cell receptor beta chains originate from one sample sequenced in a study of blood T cell repertoires in COVID-19. Using immunoSEQ multiplex PCR, the repertoire was profiled, and TCRdb retains in-frame clones only, with some absent. The table includes 200,000 to 300,000 clones, roughly 84% detected once. Sequencing was carried out using peripheral blood. The receptors shown here come from a human donor in a cohort sampled during active COVID-19.

The chain recombines TRBV5-1 with TRBJ2-1; 7 bases fit TRBD2. V lost 5 bases to trimming and J lost 0 bases; unmatched junction nucleotides: 11. There are 17 residues in the CDR3. Per germline, CDR1 SGHRS and CDR2 YFSETQ. Here the CDR3 DNA reads TGCGCCAGCAGGTCACTAGCGAATTTGAGCTCCTACAATGAGCAGTTCTTC. Residues: CASRSLANLSSYNEQFF.

The chain has TRBV6-5 and TRBJ2-1; 7 nucleotides agree with TRBD2. The CDR3 sequence is 15 residues long. Trimming took 2 bases from V and 13 from J; bases not matched to a gene: 14. Germline CDR1 and CDR2: MNHEY and SVGAGI. The CDR3 sequence: CASSYRLTSDLPQFF. As DNA, the CDR3 is TGTGCCAGCAGTTACCGCCTAACTAGCGACCTGCCACAGTTCTTC.

The chain carries TRBV24-1 and TRBJ1-1; TRBD1 is a possible D gene (6 bases). CDR1 KGHDR and CDR2 SFDVKD come from the germline V gene. This CDR3 is 18 amino acids long. V lost 3 bases to trimming and J lost 5 bases, with 24 bases between them. CDR3 residues: CATSDPPTFSTGWTEAFF. The DNA of the CDR3 is TGTGCCACCAGTGATCCCCCCACCTTTTCCACAGGGTGGACTGAAGCTTTCTTT.

This chain links TRBV4-2 with TRBJ2-3; D is undetermined. This CDR3 spans 15 amino acids. The germline V gene has CDR1 LGHNA and CDR2 YNFKEQ. V lost 1 base, J lost 0 bases, and 8 bases lay in between. The CDR3, as DNA: TGTGCCAGCAGCCAAGCCAGTACCAGCACAGATACGCAGTATTTT. It specifies CASSQASTSTDTQYF.

The J gene is TRBJ1-2, the V gene TRBV4-3; tentative D call: TRBD1 (6 bases). Germline CDR1 is LGHNA and CDR2 is YSLEER. The CDR3 has 16 amino acids. V was cut by 0 bases and J by 1 base, with 12 bases left in between. In nucleotides, the CDR3 is TGCGCCAGCAGCCAAGATGAGGAGGACAGTAACTATGGCTACACCTTC. Its translation is CASSQDEEDSNYGYTF.

The V call is TRBV3-1 (or the pseudogene TRBV3-2), the J call TRBJ2-5; 13 bases agree with TRBD2. The trim removed 4 bases at V and 6 bases at J, leaving 2 bases unmatched. CDR3 length equals 14 residues. Germline assignment: CDR1 LGHDT and CDR2 YNNKEL (reference sequence). Here the CDR3 DNA reads TGTGCCAGCAGCCCGACTAGCGGGAGGCAGACCCAGTACTTC. Its translation is CASSPTSGRQTQYF.

DNA of the CDR3: TGTGCCAGCCAAAGATCGGGATACTTGGTGCAGTTCTTC. Translation: CASQRSGYLVQFF. This sequence joins TRBV19 and TRBJ2-1, with D tentatively TRBD2 (5 bases). The germline V and J ends were trimmed by 9 bases and 12 bases, with 21 bases remaining between them. This CDR3 has 13 residues. The germline V gene encodes CDR1 LNHDA and CDR2 SQIVND (reference sequence). The full variable domain, its missing parts supplied by reference TRBV19 and TRBJ2-1, is DGGITQSPKYLFRKEGQNVTLSCEQNLNHDAMYWYRQDPGQGLRLIYYSQIVNDFQKGDIAEGYSVSREKKESFPLTVTSAQKNPTAFYLCASQRSGYLVQFFGPGTRLTVL.

This clone was recorded only once. The V gene is TRBV28, the J gene TRBJ1-1; D is undetermined. Trimming shortened V by 10 bases and J by 1 base, and 7 bases separated the two germline ends. This CDR3 contains 11 residues. Per germline, CDR1 MDHEN and CDR2 SYDVKM. Here the CDR3 reads CATQQNTEAFF. CDR3 in DNA: TGTGCCACACAGCAGAACACTGAAGCTTTCTTT. Variable domain in full (rest from reference TRBV28 and TRBJ1-1): DVKVTQSSRYLVKRTGEKVFLECVQDMDHENMFWYRQDPGLGLRLIYFSYDVKMKEKGDIPEGYSVSREKKERFSLILESASTNQTSMYLCATQQNTEAFFGQGTRLTVV.

The chain has TRBV28 and TRBJ2-5; 16 nucleotides align to TRBD2. Losses at the gene ends were 3 bases for V and 5 bases for J; bases not matched to a gene: 6. CDR3 length: 17 residues. Germline CDR1 is MDHEN and CDR2 is SYDVKM. CDR3 in DNA: TGTGCCAGCAGTTTGGGACTAGCGGGGGGGCCAGTTGAGACCCAGTACTTC. Residues: CASSLGLAGGPVETQYF.

This clone appeared once. The chain joins TRBV3-1 (or the pseudogene TRBV3-2) to TRBJ1-2; no definite D call. V lost 3 bases and J lost 7, with 15 bases in between. CDR3 size: 14 residues. Germline loops: CDR1 LGHDT, CDR2 YNNKEL (reference sequence). CDR3 sequence (DNA): TGTGCCAGCAGCCAGCTCGGAAGAGGGATTGGCTACACCTTC. Its protein product is CASSQLGRGIGYTF.

V usage is TRBV16 and J usage is TRBJ1-1; a weak D match, TRBD1 (5 bases). There are 15 residues in the CDR3. V lost 4 bases and J lost 0, with 12 bases in between. The germline V gene has CDR1 KGHSY and CDR2 FQNENV. The CDR3 DNA reads TGTGCCAGCAGCCGGGACCGGGAGCTGAACACTGAAGCTTTCTTT. Its protein is CASSRDRELNTEAFF.

The chain couples TRBV12-1 to TRBJ1-2; the table's D call, TRBD1, has no DNA check behind it. TRBV12-1 is termed a pseudogene. The CDR3 has 15 amino acids. This CDR3 is CASSFETQGAQGYTF. CDR3 bases: TGTGCCAGCAGCTTTGAGACTCAGGGGGCGCAGGGCTACACCTTC.

The chain joins TRBV7-2 to TRBJ1-6, with 7 bases matching TRBD1. The junction had 7 bases not matched to a gene; V was cut back by 5 bases and J by 9 bases. The CDR3 is 14 amino acids. The germline gives CDR1 SGHTA, CDR2 FQGNSA. CDR3 residues: CASSLGDSRSPLHF. In DNA, the CDR3 is TGTGCCAGCAGCCTTGGGGACAGTCGTTCACCCCTCCACTTT.

The chain couples TRBV19 to TRBJ2-2, with D perhaps TRBD2 (6 bases). Deletions cut 9 bases from V and 6 bases from J, with 26 bases between. From germline, CDR1 is LNHDA and CDR2 SQIVND (reference sequence). The CDR3 length is 17 residues. CDR3 DNA sequence: TGTGCCAGCAGTCTGGGAGGACCCCCCAGGCAGGCCGGGGAGCTGTTTTTT. Its translation is CASSLGGPPRQAGELFF.

A single count supports this clone. The genes are TRBV7-9 and TRBJ2-3; 9 bases are a match to TRBD1. CDR1 is SEHNR, CDR2 FQNEAQ, per germline (reference sequence). V dropped 5 bases and J dropped 5; count of bases not matched to a gene: 14. The CDR3 runs 17 residues. The CDR3 loop reads CASSITGGVIAGDTQYF. The CDR3 coding sequence is TGTGCCAGCAGCATTACAGGGGGCGTAATAGCGGGAGATACGCAGTATTTT.

This chain uses TRBV14 with TRBJ2-3; 11 bases agree with TRBD2. V was pared by 0 bases and J by 2 bases, with 4 bases of the junction left unmatched. The CDR3 loop spans 17 amino acids. Germline loops: CDR1 SGHDN, CDR2 FVKESK. Here the CDR3 reads CASSQDRLAGYTDTQYF. In DNA form, the CDR3 reads TGTGCCAGCAGCCAAGATCGACTAGCGGGGTACACAGATACGCAGTATTTT.

The chain couples TRBV18 to TRBJ1-1, with D unclear. The CDR3 totals 13 residues. From germline, CDR1 is KGHSH and CDR2 LQKENI. V shed 1 base and J shed 6 bases, with 9 bases lying between them. The CDR3 here is CASSPQDGAEAFF. The CDR3 coding sequence is TGTGCCAGCTCACCACAGGACGGGGCTGAAGCTTTCTTT. Filled out from reference TRBV18 and TRBJ1-1, the complete variable domain reads NAGVMQNPRHLVRRRGQEARLRCSPMKGHSHVYWYRQLPEEGLKFMVYLQKENIIDESGMPKERFSAEFPKEGPSILRIQQVVRGDSAAYFCASSPQDGAEAFFGQGTRLTVV.

This clone was found a few times. The CDR3 here is CASSAGVAGGPRYF. CDR3 DNA sequence: TGCGCCAGCAGCGCGGGAGTAGCGGGGGGCCCGCGCTACTTC. The gene calls are TRBV4-3 and TRBJ2-5; TRBD2 aligns across 10 bases. J lost 14 bases, V lost 5 bases, and 14 bases had no gene match. The length of the CDR3 is 14 residues. Germline V gives CDR1 LGHNA, CDR2 YSLEER.

The rearrangement uses TRBV7-2 and TRBJ1-1, with D uncertain. Germline assignment: CDR1 SGHTA and CDR2 FQGNSA. The ends were cut back, 5 bases at V and 5 bases at J, with 18 bases in the middle. The CDR3 is 15 amino acids. The CDR3 sequence: CASSPRYGSGTEAFF. The CDR3 DNA is TGTGCCAGCAGCCCGAGGTACGGGAGCGGGACTGAAGCTTTCTTT.